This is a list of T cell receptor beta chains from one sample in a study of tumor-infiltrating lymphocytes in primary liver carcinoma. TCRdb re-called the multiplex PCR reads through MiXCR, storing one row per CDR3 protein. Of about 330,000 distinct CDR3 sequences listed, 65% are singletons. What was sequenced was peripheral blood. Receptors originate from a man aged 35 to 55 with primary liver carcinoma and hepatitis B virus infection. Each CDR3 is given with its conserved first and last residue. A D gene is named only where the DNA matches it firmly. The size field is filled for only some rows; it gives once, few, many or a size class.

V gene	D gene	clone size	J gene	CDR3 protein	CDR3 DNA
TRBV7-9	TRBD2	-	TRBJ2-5	CASSWMTSGMTETQYF	TGTGCCAGCAGCTGGATGACTAGCGGGATGACGGAGACCCAGTACTTC
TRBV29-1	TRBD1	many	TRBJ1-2	CSVHTGGPNYGYTF	TGCAGCGTTCATACAGGGGGCCCTAACTATGGCTACACCTTC
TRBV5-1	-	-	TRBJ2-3	CASSQPLADTQYF	TGCGCCAGCAGCCAACCGTTGGCAGATACGCAGTATTTT
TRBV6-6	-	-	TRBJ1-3	CASTQRGRRFVSRNTIYF	TGTGCCAGCACTCAAAGGGGGAGGCGATTTGTCTCTAGAAACACCATATATTTT
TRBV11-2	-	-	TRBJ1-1	CVSSLGPQANTEAFF	TGTGTCAGCAGCTTAGGGCCACAGGCGAACACTGAAGCTTTCTTT
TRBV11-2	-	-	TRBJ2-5	CASSMGLAHETQYF	TGTGCCAGCAGCATGGGGCTAGCACATGAGACCCAGTACTTC
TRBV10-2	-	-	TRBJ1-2	CASIKVGNPNYGYTF	TGCGCCAGCATAAAGGTCGGAAATCCTAACTATGGCTACACCTTC
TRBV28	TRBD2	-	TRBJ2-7	CASSLTSGTTYEQYF	TGTGCCAGTAGTTTGACTAGCGGGACTACCTACGAGCAGTACTTC
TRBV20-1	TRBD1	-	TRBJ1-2	CSASTGAFGYTF	TGCAGTGCCTCAACAGGGGCGTTTGGCTACACCTTC
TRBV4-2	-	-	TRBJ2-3	CARSQDAGPRTQYF	TGTGCCAGGAGCCAAGATGCCGGACCTCGGACGCAGTATTTT
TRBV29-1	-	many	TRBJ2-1	CSVELEGPGVGRRGNEQFF	TGCAGCGTAGAGCTAGAAGGGCCAGGGGTTGGGAGGCGCGGGAATGAGCAGTTCTTC
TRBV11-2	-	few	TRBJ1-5	CASSTGTNQPQHF	TGTGCCAGTAGCACGGGGACAAATCAGCCCCAGCATTTT
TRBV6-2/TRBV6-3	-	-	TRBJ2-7	CASTESIRDSYEHYF	TGTGCCAGTACCGAGTCTATTCGAGACTCCTACGAGCATTACTTC